This T cell receptor beta chain was identified during a study of cytomegalovirus exposure and HLA in healthy donors. Study-wide findings and caveats: The study had only CMV serostatus as immune exposure information. Likely technical artifact: a cluster of highly shared sequence variants. Specific recognition of CMV antigens was confirmed in vitro for a few chains (all CMV-associated).

The CDR3 totals 13 residues. Per the germline V gene, CDR1 is ENHRY and CDR2 is SYGVKD. V was pared by 3 bases and J by 4 bases, with 9 bases between. Note on this clone: Antigen specificity is unknown.

This cohort consisted of healthy bone marrow donors. The PCR made use of 60 Vbeta and 13 Jbeta primers. Measured with immunoSEQ multiplex PCR; TCRdb has only the in-frame clones, and not every one. Among 130,000 to 150,000 clones listed, roughly 73% were seen once. The chain employs TRBV10-3 and TRBJ1-2, with a weak D call TRBD1 (5 bases). The receptor was isolated from a human donor in good health. Sequencing was done on a sample of PBMCs. The DNA of the CDR3 is TGTGCCATCAGTGATTATGACAGCTATGGCTACACCTTC. It translates to CAISDYDSYGYTF.